The rows below give T cell receptor beta chains drawn from one sample of a study of early T cells in non-severe SARS-CoV-2 infection. One entry per CDR3 protein, called by TCRdb with MiXCR from the 5' RACE reads. Of fewer than 60,000 distinct CDR3 sequences detected, 9% to 9.5% appear once; the ten largest clones hold less than 5%. The specimen sequenced was whole blood. The receptors originated from an adult who was a healthcare worker with PCR-confirmed SARS-CoV-2 infection or an uninfected control (not recorded which). Both conserved end residues are part of each CDR3. The D gene is left open where the match is weak.

d_call v_call cdr3_aa
- TRBV29-1 CSVDKNIQYF
TRBD2 TRBV4-3 CASSHGLAGNYEQYF
- TRBV11-2 CASSPGLQTQYF
TRBD2 TRBV19 CASSIGVTSGGSYNEQFF
- TRBV27 CASSRKEQYF
- TRBV7-2 CASSLEGGGSQPQHF
- TRBV21-1 CASHKAGGTFSSYNEQFF
- TRBV4-3 CASSQSLGYSGNTIYF
TRBD1 TRBV18 CASSPPQGESGANVLTF
TRBD2 TRBV7-8 CASSRTSGFFTGELFF
TRBD1 TRBV29-1 CSVDRGNEQFF
- TRBV10-3 CAISESGPGYGYTF
- TRBV2 CASRGDSGNTIYF
- TRBV24-1 CATSDPSTDTQYF
TRBD1 TRBV18 CASSAGTGGLPSGNTIYF
- TRBV18 CASSPLGRDTEAFF
TRBD1 TRBV2 CASRATGSNEKLFF
TRBD1 TRBV29-1 CSVDTGQGAFQPQHF
TRBD1 TRBV6-2/TRBV6-3 CASSMGQGVRGYTF
- TRBV19 CASTWGNQPQHF
- TRBV21-1 CASRAVPTMRQFF
TRBD1 TRBV7-3 CASSLSTGTGGKNNEQFF